This T cell receptor (beta chain) was captured by sequencing in a study of cytomegalovirus exposure and HLA in healthy donors. General study findings and limits: It was reportedly the case that the classifier diagnosed cytomegalovirus status with high specificity and sensitivity. The majority of TCR sequences were rare, yet some public TCRs appeared in many donors.

PCR used 60 Vbeta primers and 13 Jbeta primers. The table came from immunoSEQ multiplex PCR; TCRdb's copy has only in-frame clones and leaves some out. The sample lists some 150,000 clones; approximately 79% were seen once. Trimming cost V 5 bases and J 6 bases; bases outside gene matches: 5. This CDR3 spans 15 amino acids. Looked up from germline, CDR1 is SGHVS and CDR2 is FNYEAQ. Only one count was recorded for this clone. Its antigen is undetermined. The chain uses TRBV7-6 and TRBJ2-1, with 12 bases fitting TRBD2. The sequence came from a female donor in good health and CMV-seronegative. The sequenced sample consisted of PBMCs. CDR3 coding DNA: TGTGCCAGCAGCCCGGGACTAGCGGGTTCCAATGAGCAGTTCTTC. Residues: CASSPGLAGSNEQFF.